This record covers a single TCR beta chain. The final CDR3 position lacks the conserved phenylalanine or tryptophan, pointing to a likely read error. TCR beta cDNA was made from roughly 450 ng total RNA with a constant-region primer. For TCR beta, libraries were produced by three nested multiplex PCR rounds using slightly modified ARM-PCR. The first two PCR rounds used TRBV1-TRBV30 primers with a Cbeta primer, nine to ten cycles each. Via MiXCR, TCRdb re-called the multiplex PCR reads, giving one row per CDR3 protein. The repertoire includes some 38,000 distinct CDR3 sequences, roughly four fifths of them detected once, and around 17% sits in the top ten. The data derive from a study of tumor-infiltrating lymphocytes in primary liver carcinoma. The germline V gene has CDR1 SGHAT and CDR2 FQNNGV. Trimming shortened V by 6 bases and J by 4 bases, and 19 bases separated the two germline ends. The CDR3 loop spans 16 amino acids.

Scientists recovered RNA and DNA together from roughly 21-30 mg of unsorted bulk tissue. What was sequenced was liver tumor tissue from sampling region 4. As for subset: tumor region T4, right-lateral pole. The rearrangement joins TRBV11-2 to TRBJ1-5; a weak D match, TRBD1 (6 bases). The source of this sequence is a man aged 40-49 years with primary liver carcinoma and hepatitis B virus infection. DNA of the CDR3: TGTGCCAGCAGTCTAAAAGGGGGACTGACTAATCAGCCCCAGCATCTT. Encoded protein: CASSLKGGLTNQPQHL.